This TCR beta chain was captured by sequencing in a study of T-cell reconstitution after alpha-beta-depleted transplantation in children. This clonotype has just a few counts. Preparation of the TCRbeta library involved a method that used unique molecular identifiers. TCRdb itself ran the PCR reads through MiXCR, one entry per CDR3 protein. The table records some 490,000 distinct CDR3 sequences, approximately 12% of them present only once. V lost 0 bases to trimming and J lost 7 bases, with 10 bases between them. The germline gives CDR1 ENHRY, CDR2 SYGVKD. The length of the CDR3 is 14 residues. This material consisted of PBMCs from the stem cell graft donor, taken from the stem cell graft. This clonotype originated in a human donor who donated a stem cell graft to a child with combined immunodeficiency. V is TRBV10-3 and J is TRBJ1-3, with D perhaps TRBD1 (6 bases). Written as DNA, the CDR3 is TGTGCCATCAGTGAGTCAAGGGGGAAGAACACCATATATTTT. It yields the protein CAISESRGKNTIYF.